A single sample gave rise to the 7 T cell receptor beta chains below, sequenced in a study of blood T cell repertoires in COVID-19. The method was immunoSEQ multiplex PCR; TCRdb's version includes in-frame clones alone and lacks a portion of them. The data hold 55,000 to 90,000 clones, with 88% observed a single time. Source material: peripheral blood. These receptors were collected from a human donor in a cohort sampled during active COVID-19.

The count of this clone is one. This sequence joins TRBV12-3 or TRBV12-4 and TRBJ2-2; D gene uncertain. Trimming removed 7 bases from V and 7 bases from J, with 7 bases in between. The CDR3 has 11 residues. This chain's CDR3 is CASIVVGELFF. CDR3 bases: TGTGCCAGCATAGTTGTCGGGGAGCTGTTTTTT.

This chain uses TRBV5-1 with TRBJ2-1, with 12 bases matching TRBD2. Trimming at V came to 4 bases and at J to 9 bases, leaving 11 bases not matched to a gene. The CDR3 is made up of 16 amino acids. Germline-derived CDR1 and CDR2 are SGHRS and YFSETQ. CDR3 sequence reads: CASSPLTSGSSGEQFF. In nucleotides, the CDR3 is TGCGCCAGCAGCCCTTTGACTAGCGGGAGCTCGGGTGAGCAGTTCTTC. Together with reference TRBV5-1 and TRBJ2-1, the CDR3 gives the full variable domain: KAGVTQTPRYLIKTRGQQVTLSCSPISGHRSVSWYQQTPGQGLQFLFEYFSETQRNKGNFPGRFSGRQFSNSRSEMNVSTLELGDSALYLCASSPLTSGSSGEQFFGPGTRLTVL.

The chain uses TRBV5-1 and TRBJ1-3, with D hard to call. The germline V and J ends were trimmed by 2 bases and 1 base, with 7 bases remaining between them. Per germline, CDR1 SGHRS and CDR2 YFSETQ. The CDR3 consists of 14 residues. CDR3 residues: CASSLAVSGNTIYF. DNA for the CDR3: TGCGCCAGCAGCTTAGCCGTTTCTGGAAACACCATATATTTT.

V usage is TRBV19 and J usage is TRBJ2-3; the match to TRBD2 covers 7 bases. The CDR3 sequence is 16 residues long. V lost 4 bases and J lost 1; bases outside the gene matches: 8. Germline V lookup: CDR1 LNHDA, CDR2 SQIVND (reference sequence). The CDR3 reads CASSRTLAARTDTQYF. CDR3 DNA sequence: TGTGCCAGTAGTAGGACGCTAGCGGCCCGCACAGATACGCAGTATTTT.

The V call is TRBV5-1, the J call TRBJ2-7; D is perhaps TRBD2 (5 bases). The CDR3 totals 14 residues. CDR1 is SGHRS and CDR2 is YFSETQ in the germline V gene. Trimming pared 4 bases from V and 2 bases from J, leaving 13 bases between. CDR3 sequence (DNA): TGCGCCAGCAGCCCCGCGGCGGGCCCCTACGAGCAGTACTTC. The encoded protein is CASSPAAGPYEQYF.

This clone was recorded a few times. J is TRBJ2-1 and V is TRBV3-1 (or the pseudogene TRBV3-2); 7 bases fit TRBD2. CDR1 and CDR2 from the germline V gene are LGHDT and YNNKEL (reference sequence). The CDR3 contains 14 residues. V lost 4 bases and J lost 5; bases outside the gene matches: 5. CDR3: CASSRLGRDNEQFF. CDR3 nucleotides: TGTGCCAGCAGCCGCCTAGGGAGGGACAATGAGCAGTTCTTC.

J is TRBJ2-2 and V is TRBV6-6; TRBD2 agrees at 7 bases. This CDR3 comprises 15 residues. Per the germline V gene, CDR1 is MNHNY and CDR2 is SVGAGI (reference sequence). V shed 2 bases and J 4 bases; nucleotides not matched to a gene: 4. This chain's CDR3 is CASSYAGAGTGELFF. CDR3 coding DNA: TGTGCCAGCAGTTACGCGGGAGCGGGCACCGGGGAGCTGTTTTTT.